A single sample gave rise to the 7 T cell receptor beta chains below, sequenced in a study of cytomegalovirus exposure and HLA in healthy donors. Researchers ran the PCR with 60 Vbeta and 13 Jbeta primers. Here immunoSEQ multiplex PCR was the method, and the copy in TCRdb shows in-frame clones only, minus some. In the table there are roughly 79,000 clones, about 74% of which are singletons. Sequenced: PBMCs. These receptor sequences come from a woman between 45 and 60 years old in good health and CMV-seropositive.

This clone has just one count. The rearrangement joins TRBV28 to TRBJ1-1, with 7 positions matching TRBD1. J was trimmed by 7 bases and V by 5 bases; bases with no gene match: 13. The germline CDR1 and CDR2 sequences are MDHEN and SYDVKM. The CDR3 consists of 15 residues. The CDR3 bases are TGTGCCAGCAGTCCTCCGGCAGGGGGTTTGGATGAAGCTTTCTTT. It yields the protein CASSPPAGGLDEAFF.

The chain employs TRBV18 and TRBJ2-1; 9 bases are shared with TRBD2. CDR3 length: 16 amino acids. The germline V gene encodes CDR1 KGHSH and CDR2 LQKENI. The junction had 5 bases not matched to a gene; V was cut back by 1 base and J by 4 bases. The CDR3 DNA is TGTGCCAGCTCACCACTCGCTAGCGGGGTGTACAATGAGCAGTTCTTC. As protein: CASSPLASGVYNEQFF.

The chain uses TRBV10-3 and TRBJ1-1; the match to TRBD1 covers 9 bases. CDR1 ENHRY and CDR2 SYGVKD come from the germline V gene. The CDR3 sequence is 14 residues long. V dropped 11 bases and J dropped 1; count of bases not matched to a gene: 8. CDR3 sequence: CAVRDREENTEAFF. The CDR3 DNA reads as TGTGCCGTCCGGGACAGGGAGGAGAACACTGAAGCTTTCTTT.

The DNA for the CDR3 is TGTGCCAGCTCACCACAACTAGCGGGAGCGGACGAGCAGTTCTTC. Its translation: CASSPQLAGADEQFF. V is TRBV18 and J is TRBJ2-1; TRBD2 matches 11 bases. V dropped 1 base and J dropped 10; count of bases not matched to a gene: 6. Per the germline V gene, CDR1 is KGHSH and CDR2 is LQKENI. The CDR3 is 15 residues long.

The chain recombines TRBV7-9 with TRBJ1-5; 9 positions match TRBD1. Germline V gene data show CDR1 as SEHNR and CDR2 as FQNEAQ (reference sequence). The J segment lost 4 bases and the V segment lost 3 bases, leaving 7 bases of the junction unmatched. The CDR3 is made up of 16 amino acids. The CDR3 reads CASSFGSGTGNQPQHF. The CDR3 region has the DNA TGTGCCAGCAGCTTCGGCTCCGGGACAGGGAATCAGCCCCAGCATTTT.

The CDR3 bases are TGTGCCAGCACCCCCGACAGGGCCTACGCTGGGGCCAACGTCCTGACTTTC. Translating gives CASTPDRAYAGANVLTF. The rearrangement joins TRBV11-1 to TRBJ2-6; 7 bases align to TRBD1. Trimming cost V 7 bases and J 2 bases; bases outside gene matches: 11. CDR1 SGHAT and CDR2 FQDESV come from the germline V gene (reference sequence). The CDR3 consists of 17 residues. The variable domain in full, completed from reference TRBV11-1 and TRBJ2-6, reads EAEVAQSPRYKITEKSQAVAFWCDPISGHATLYWYRQILGQGPELLVQFQDESVVDDSQLPKDRFSAERLKGVDSTLKIQPAELGDSAMYLCASTPDRAYAGANVLTFGAGSRLTVL.

This sequence joins TRBV29-1 and TRBJ2-7, with a possible D match to TRBD2 (6 bases). Between the trimmed V and J ends, which lost 6 bases and 2 bases, there was a span of 17 bases. Germline values: CDR1 SQVTM, CDR2 ANQGSEA. This CDR3 is 14 amino acids long. In DNA, the CDR3 is TGCAGCGTCGCGGGACTGGGGACGACCTACGAGCAGTACTTC. This encodes CSVAGLGTTYEQYF.